This T cell receptor (beta chain) was recorded in a study of cytomegalovirus exposure and HLA in healthy donors. Study observations and caveats: Rarity marked most TCR sequences, yet some public TCRs occurred in many donors.

Trimming pared 1 base from V and 10 bases from J, leaving 13 bases between. The CDR3 is made up of 13 amino acids. CDR1 and CDR2 (germline): MNHEY, SMNVEV (reference sequence). The PCR made use of 60 Vbeta and 13 Jbeta primers. Profiling relied on immunoSEQ multiplex PCR, and the TCRdb table lists in-frame clones only, not all of them. The table shows about 200,000 clones, with 79% occurring only once. This clone appeared once. The antigen is not known. The clonotype originates from a man aged 45-60 years in good health and CMV-seronegative. The material sequenced was PBMCs. The J gene is TRBJ2-5, the V gene TRBV27; D unresolved. CDR3 nucleotide sequence: TGTGCCAGCAGTTTATTTCCCCCCAGTATCCAGTACTTC. Translating it yields CASSLFPPSIQYF.